This T cell receptor (beta chain) was obtained from a study of cytomegalovirus exposure and HLA in healthy donors. The PCR contained 60 Vbeta and 13 Jbeta primers. Profiled with immunoSEQ multiplex PCR; TCRdb holds only in-frame clones, not every one. This repertoire shows more than 150,000 clones, 82% found once; its top ten account for 5% to 7.5%. This sequence originates from a woman aged 45-65 years in good health and CMV-seropositive. The source material was PBMCs.

As DNA, the CDR3 is TGTGCCAGGACCACAGGGGGCATGGCTGAAGCTTTCTTT. Residues: CARTTGGMAEAFF. The chain employs TRBV5-8 and TRBJ1-1; TRBD1 aligns across 9 bases. V lost 8 bases and J lost 6; bases outside the gene matches: 8. From germline, CDR1 is SGHTS and CDR2 YDEGEE. The CDR3 spans 13 residues.